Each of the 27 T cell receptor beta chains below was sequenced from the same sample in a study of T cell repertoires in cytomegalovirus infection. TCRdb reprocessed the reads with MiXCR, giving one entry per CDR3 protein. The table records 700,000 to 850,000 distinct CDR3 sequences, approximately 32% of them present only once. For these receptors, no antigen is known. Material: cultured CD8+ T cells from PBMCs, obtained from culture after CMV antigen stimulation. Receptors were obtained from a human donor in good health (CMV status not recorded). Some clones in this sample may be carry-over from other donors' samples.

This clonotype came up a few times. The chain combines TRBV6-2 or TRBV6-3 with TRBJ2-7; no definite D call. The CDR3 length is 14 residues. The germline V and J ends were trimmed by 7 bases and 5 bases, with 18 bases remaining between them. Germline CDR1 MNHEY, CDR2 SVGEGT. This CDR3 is CASTLDSSQDEQYF. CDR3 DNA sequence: TGTGCCAGCACTCTGGATAGTAGCCAAGACGAGCAGTACTTC.

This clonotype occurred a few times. The DNA for the CDR3 is TGCGCCAGCAGCCAGAGCATAGCGGGGGGGCCCGATGAGCAGTTCTTC. Its protein is CASSQSIAGGPDEQFF. The rearrangement joins TRBV4-1 to TRBJ2-1, with 11 bases matching TRBD2. CDR1 is MGHRA and CDR2 is YSYEKL in the germline V gene. With V trimmed by 3 bases and J by 8 bases, 9 bases remained unmatched. This CDR3 spans 16 amino acids.

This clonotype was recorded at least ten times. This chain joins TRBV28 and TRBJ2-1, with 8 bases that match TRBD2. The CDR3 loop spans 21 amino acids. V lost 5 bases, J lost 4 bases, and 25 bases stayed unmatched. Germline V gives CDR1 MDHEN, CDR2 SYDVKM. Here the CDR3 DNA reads TGTGCCAGCAGTCCCAGCCACCCAGGGGTAGCGGGGACGATTGTTTACAATGAGCAGTTCTTC. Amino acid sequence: CASSPSHPGVAGTIVYNEQFF.

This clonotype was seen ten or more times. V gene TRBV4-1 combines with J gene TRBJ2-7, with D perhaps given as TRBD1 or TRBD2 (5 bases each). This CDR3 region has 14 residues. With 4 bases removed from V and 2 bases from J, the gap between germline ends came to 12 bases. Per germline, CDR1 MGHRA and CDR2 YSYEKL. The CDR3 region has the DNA TGCGCCAGCAGCCCCGGGACGAGCCCCTACGAGCAGTACTTC. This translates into CASSPGTSPYEQYF.

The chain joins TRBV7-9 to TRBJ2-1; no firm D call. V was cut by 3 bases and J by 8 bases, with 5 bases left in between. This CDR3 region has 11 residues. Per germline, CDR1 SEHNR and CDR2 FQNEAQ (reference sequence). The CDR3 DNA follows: TGTGCCAGCAGCTTCTGGGATGAGCAGTTCTTC. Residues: CASSFWDEQFF.

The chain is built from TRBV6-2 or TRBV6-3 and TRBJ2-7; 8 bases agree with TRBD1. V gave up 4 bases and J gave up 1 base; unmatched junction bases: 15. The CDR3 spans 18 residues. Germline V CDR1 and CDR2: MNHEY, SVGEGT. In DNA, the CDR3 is TGTGCCAGCAGTTTTTCTTCAACCGGGACAGGCGATTCCTACGAGCAGTACGTC. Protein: CASSFSSTGTGDSYEQYV.

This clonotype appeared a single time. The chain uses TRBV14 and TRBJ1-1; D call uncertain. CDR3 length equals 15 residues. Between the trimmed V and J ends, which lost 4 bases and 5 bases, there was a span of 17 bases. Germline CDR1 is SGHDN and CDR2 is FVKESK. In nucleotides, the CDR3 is TGTGCCAGCAGCCCCCCTGTAAGGGATCGGACTGAAGCTTTCTTT. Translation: CASSPPVRDRTEAFF.

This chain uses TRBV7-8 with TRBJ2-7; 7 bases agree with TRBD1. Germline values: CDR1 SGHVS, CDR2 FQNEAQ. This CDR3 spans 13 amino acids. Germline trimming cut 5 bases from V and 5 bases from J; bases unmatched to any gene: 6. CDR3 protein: CASSRQGVDEQYF. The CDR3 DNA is TGTGCCAGCAGCCGACAGGGAGTGGACGAGCAGTACTTC.

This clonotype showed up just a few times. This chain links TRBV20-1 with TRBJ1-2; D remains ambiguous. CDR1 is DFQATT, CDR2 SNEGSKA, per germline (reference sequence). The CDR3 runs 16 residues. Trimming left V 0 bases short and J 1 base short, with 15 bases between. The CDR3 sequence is CSARDRPSQFNYGYTF. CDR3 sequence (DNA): TGCAGTGCTAGAGATCGCCCGTCACAGTTTAACTATGGCTACACCTTC.

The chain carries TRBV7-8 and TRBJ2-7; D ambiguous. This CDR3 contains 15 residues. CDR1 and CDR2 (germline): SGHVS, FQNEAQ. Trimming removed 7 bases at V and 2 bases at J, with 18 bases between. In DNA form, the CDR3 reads TGTGCCAGCAACACTGAAGGGTCGGTCGCCTACGAGCAGTACTTC. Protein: CASNTEGSVAYEQYF.

The CDR3 here is CASSQEDVLRRDYGYTF. The CDR3 bases are TGTGCCAGCAGCCAAGAGGACGTCCTGCGAAGGGACTATGGCTACACCTTC. The gene calls are TRBV4-2 and TRBJ1-2; D gene unclear. CDR3 size: 17 residues. Germline CDR1 LGHNA, CDR2 YNFKEQ. The V and J ends lost 0 bases and 3 bases respectively, with 17 bases between them.

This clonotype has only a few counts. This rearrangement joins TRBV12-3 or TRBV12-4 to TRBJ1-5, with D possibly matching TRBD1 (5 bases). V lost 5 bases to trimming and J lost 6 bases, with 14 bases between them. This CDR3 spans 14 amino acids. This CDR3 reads CASSPRGPGQPQHF. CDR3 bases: TGTGCCAGCAGTCCACGGGGCCCAGGTCAGCCCCAGCATTTT.

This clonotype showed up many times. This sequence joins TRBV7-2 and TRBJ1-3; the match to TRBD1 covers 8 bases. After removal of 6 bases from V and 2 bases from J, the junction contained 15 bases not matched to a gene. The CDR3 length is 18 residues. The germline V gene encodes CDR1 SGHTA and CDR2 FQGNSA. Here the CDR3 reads CASSLTTQGAVTGNTIYF. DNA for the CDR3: TGTGCCAGCAGTCTCACAACGCAGGGGGCGGTTACTGGAAACACCATATATTTT.

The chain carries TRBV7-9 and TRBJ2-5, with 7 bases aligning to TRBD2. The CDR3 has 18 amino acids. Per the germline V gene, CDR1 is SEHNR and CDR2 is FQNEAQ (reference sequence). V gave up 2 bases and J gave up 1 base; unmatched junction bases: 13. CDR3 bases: TGTGCCAGCAGCTTACTGGTATGGGCAGGGAGGGTCCAAGAGACCCAGTACTTC. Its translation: CASSLLVWAGRVQETQYF.

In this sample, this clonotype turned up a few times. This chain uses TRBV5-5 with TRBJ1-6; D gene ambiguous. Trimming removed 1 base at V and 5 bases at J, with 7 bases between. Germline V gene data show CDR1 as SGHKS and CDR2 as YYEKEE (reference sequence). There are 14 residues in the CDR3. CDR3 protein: CASSLPRNNSPLHF. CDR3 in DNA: TGTGCCAGCAGCTTGCCTAGAAATAATTCACCCCTCCACTTT.

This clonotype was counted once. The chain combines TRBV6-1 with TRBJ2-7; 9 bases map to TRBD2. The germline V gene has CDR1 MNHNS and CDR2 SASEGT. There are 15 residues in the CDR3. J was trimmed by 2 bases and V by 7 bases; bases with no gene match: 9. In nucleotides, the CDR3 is TGTGCCAGCACCCCCTTGGCGGGGGGGACCTACGAGCAGTACTTC. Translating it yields CASTPLAGGTYEQYF.

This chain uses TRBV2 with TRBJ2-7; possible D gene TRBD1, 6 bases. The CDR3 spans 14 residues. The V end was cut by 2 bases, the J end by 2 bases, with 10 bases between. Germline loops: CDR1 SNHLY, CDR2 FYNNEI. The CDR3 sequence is CASSETGQTYEQYV. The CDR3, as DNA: TGTGCCAGCAGTGAAACCGGACAGACCTACGAGCAGTACGTC.

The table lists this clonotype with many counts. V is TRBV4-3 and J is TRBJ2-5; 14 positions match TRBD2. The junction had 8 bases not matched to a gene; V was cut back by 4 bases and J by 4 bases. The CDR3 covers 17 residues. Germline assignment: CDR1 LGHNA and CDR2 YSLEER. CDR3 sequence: CASSRGTSGGLRETQYF. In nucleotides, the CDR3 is TGCGCCAGCAGCCGAGGGACTAGCGGGGGTTTACGAGAGACCCAGTACTTC.

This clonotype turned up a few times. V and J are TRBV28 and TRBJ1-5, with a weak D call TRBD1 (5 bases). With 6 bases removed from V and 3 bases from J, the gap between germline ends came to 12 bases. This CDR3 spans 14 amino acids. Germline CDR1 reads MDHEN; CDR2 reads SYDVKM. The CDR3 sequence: CASRNQGYNQPQHF. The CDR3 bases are TGTGCCAGCAGGAATCAGGGTTACAATCAGCCCCAGCATTTT.

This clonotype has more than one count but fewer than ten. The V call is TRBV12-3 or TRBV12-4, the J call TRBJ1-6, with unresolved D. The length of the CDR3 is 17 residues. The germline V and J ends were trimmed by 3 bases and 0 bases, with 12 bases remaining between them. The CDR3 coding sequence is TGTGCCAGCAGTTTTGGCGACGAGATCTCCTATAATTCACCCCTCCACTTT. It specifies CASSFGDEISYNSPLHF.

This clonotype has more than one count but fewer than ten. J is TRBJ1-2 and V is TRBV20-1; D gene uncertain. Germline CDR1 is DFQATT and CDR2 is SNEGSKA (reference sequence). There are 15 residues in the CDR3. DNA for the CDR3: TGCAGCGGGGATTTAGGTAGAGGGACTAACTATGGCTACACCTTC. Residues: CSGDLGRGTNYGYTF.

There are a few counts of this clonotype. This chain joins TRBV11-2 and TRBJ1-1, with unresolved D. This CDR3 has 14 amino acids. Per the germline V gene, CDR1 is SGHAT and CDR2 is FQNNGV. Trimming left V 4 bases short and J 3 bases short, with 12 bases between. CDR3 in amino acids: CASSSLSEYTEAFF. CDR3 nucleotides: TGTGCCAGCAGCTCCCTGAGTGAGTACACTGAAGCTTTCTTT. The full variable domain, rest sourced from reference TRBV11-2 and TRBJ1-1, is EAGVAQSPRYKIIEKRQSVAFWCNPISGHATLYWYQQILGQGPKLLIQFQNNGVVDDSQLPKDRFSAERLKGVDSTLKIQPAKLEDSAVYLCASSSLSEYTEAFFGQGTRLTVV.

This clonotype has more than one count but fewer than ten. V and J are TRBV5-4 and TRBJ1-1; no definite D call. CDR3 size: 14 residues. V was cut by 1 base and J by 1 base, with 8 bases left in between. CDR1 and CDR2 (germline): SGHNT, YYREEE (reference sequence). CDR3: CASSLLHENTEAFF. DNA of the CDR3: TGTGCCAGCAGCTTGCTCCACGAGAACACTGAAGCTTTCTTT.

CDR3 amino acids: CASTRGLFSGNTIYF. The CDR3 nucleotides read TGTGCCAGCACCAGGGGACTGTTCTCTGGAAACACCATATATTTT. The gene calls are TRBV5-6 and TRBJ1-3, with D possibly matching TRBD1 (6 bases). CDR3 length equals 15 residues. With 6 bases removed from V and 0 bases from J, the gap between germline ends came to 13 bases. Looked up from germline, CDR1 is SGHDT and CDR2 is YYEEEE.

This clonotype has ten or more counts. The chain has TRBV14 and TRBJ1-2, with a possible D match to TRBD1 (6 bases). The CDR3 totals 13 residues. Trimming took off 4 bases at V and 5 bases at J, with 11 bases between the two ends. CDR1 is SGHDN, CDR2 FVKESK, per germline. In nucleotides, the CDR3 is TGTGCCAGCAGCCCCGGGACACTATATGGCTACACCTTC. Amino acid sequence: CASSPGTLYGYTF.

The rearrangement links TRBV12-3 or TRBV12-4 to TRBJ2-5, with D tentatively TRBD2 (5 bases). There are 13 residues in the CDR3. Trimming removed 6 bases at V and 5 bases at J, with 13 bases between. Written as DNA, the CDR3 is TGTGCCAGCAGGAGCGGTTTAGAGGAGACCCAGTACTTC. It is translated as CASRSGLEETQYF.

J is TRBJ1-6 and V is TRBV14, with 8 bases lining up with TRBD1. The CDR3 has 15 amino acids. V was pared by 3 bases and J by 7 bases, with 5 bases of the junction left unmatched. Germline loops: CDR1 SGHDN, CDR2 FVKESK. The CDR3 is CASSHRQGWNSPLHF. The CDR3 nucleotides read TGTGCCAGCAGCCATCGACAGGGGTGGAATTCACCCCTCCACTTT.